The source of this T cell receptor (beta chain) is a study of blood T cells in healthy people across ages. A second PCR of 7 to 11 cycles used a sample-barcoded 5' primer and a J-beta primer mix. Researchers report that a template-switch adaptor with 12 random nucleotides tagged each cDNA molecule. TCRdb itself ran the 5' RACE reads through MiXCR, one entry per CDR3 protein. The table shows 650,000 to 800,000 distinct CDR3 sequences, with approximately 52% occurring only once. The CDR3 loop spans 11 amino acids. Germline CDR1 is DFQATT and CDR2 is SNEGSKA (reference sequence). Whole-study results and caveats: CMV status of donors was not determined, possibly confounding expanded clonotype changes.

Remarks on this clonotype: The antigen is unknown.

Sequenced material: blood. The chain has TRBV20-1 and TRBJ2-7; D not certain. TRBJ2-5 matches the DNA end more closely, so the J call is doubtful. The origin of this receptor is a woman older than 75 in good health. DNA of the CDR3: TGCAGTGCTAGACTATTCGAGACCCAGTACTTC. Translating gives CSARLFETQYF.